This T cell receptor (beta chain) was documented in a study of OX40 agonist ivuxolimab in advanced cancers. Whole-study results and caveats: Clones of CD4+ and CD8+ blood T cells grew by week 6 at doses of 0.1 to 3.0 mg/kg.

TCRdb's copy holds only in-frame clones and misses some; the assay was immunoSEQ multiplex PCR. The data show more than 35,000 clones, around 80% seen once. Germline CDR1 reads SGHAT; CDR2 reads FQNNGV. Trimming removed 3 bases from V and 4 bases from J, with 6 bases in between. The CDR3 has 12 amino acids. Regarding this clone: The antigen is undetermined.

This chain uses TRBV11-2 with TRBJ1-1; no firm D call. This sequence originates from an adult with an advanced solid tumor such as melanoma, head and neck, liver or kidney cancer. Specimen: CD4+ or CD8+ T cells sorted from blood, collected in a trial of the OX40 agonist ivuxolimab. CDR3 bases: TGTGCCAGCAGCTTTAGGGTCACTGAAGCTTTCTTT. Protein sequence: CASSFRVTEAFF.